The TCR beta chain under discussion was sequenced for a study of blood T cell repertoires in COVID-19. At the level of the study: In each case, the material was cDNA or gDNA derived from T cells, B-cell-depleted T cells, or PBMCs.

In the original workflow: Using reference gene primer amplification, nucleated cell counts were estimated. Assay used: immunoSEQ multiplex PCR; TCRdb lists only in-frame clones, some missing. V and J calls and clone size are given by that table; D and trimming were obtained from the DNA. The table shows roughly 33,000 clones, with around nine tenths occurring only once. The CDR3 sequence is 14 residues long. V gave up 3 bases and J gave up 6 bases; unmatched junction bases: 8. Germline CDR1 reads MNHNS; CDR2 reads SASEGT. J is TRBJ2-7 and V is TRBV6-1; 7 positions match TRBD1. The TCR comes from a human donor in a cohort sampled during active COVID-19. Sequenced material: peripheral blood. CDR3 in DNA: TGTGCCAGCAGTGAGGACCACAGGGGTCGCGAGCAGTACTTC. Translation: CASSEDHRGREQYF.